This T cell receptor (beta chain) was found in a study of radiotherapy plus CTLA-4 blockade in lung cancer. Assay used: immunoSEQ multiplex PCR; TCRdb lists only in-frame clones, some missing. The table records 70,000 to 85,000 clones, 70% to 85% of them present only once. Germline assignment: CDR1 SGHVS and CDR2 FNYEAQ. V dropped 6 bases and J dropped 1 base, with 9 bases sitting between them. CDR3 size: 13 residues. The sample consisted of peripheral blood, taken from a patient treated with radiotherapy plus ipilimumab. The receptor was isolated from a human donor with non-small cell lung cancer whose response to radiotherapy plus ipilimumab could not be evaluated. The chain uses TRBV7-6 and TRBJ1-1, with TRBD1 as a possible D gene (6 bases). This CDR3 is CASRLQGNTEAFF. The CDR3 nucleotides are TGTGCCAGCAGACTACAGGGGAACACTGAAGCTTTCTTT.